This section outlines one T cell receptor beta chain sequence together with its context. Its antigen is unknown. This CDR3 has 14 residues. The V end was cut by 3 bases, the J end by 6 bases, with 12 bases between. Germline values: CDR1 ENHRY, CDR2 SYGVKD. The entry originates in a study of beta chain features in type 1 diabetes. Study-level findings and limits: Type 1 diabetes patients showed a moderate but significant shortening of TCRB CDR3s in all four CD4+ subsets. Researchers reported that naive, central memory and Treg TCRB repertoires appeared more similar in patients than in healthy donors.

Reverse transcription of all isolated RNA meant that expressed TCRB transcripts were sequenced. TCRdb's copy holds only in-frame clones and misses some; the assay was immunoSEQ multiplex PCR. The sample comprises around 260,000 clones, approximately 24% of which are singletons, and roughly 0.013% rests with the top ten. The sequenced sample was naive CD4+ T cells from blood. The chain carries TRBV10-3 and TRBJ2-1; D possibly corresponds to TRBD2 (5 bases). This sequence was found in a woman between 25 and 40 years old with type 1 diabetes. CDR3 region: CAISDREVSNEQFF. The CDR3 DNA sequence: TGTGCCATCAGTGATCGGGAAGTTTCCAATGAGCAGTTCTTC.